This T cell receptor (beta chain) is from a study of Graves' ophthalmopathy and Graves' hyperthyroidism. RNA transcripts provided the template for amplifying TCR beta CDR3 regions. RT-PCR with HTBI primers came first, then second-round multiplex PCR. TCRdb itself ran the multiplex PCR reads through MiXCR, one entry per CDR3 protein. The sample has roughly 700,000 distinct CDR3 sequences; roughly 41% are singletons. The CDR3 has 14 residues. The germline V gene has CDR1 SNHLY and CDR2 FYNNEI. This clonotype was seen a single time. A read error is possible here, since a much larger clone lies one base away.

This clonotype originated in an adult man with Graves' ophthalmopathy. Sequencing was carried out using peripheral blood. J is TRBJ1-4 and V is TRBV2; possibly TRBD1 for D (6 bases). DNA of the CDR3: TGTGCCAGTAGCGCAGGGGAGAGTCGCGAAAAACCGTTTTTT. It codes for CASSAGESREKPFF.